One sample yielded the 27 T cell receptor beta chains listed below, sequenced in a study of response to subunit inactivated influenza vaccine. TCRdb reprocessed the RT-PCR reads with MiXCR, giving one entry per CDR3 protein. Among roughly 460,000 distinct CDR3 sequences listed, 9.5% to 12% were seen once. The sequences come from PBMCs from blood, collected 45 days after vaccination. These receptors all come from a man aged 50 to 60 who received an inactivated influenza vaccine.

This clonotype was seen a handful of times. The chain couples TRBV7-9 to TRBJ1-6, with a weak D call TRBD1 (6 bases). The germline V and J ends were trimmed by 5 bases and 10 bases, with 15 bases remaining between them. This CDR3 comprises 14 residues. Germline-derived CDR1 and CDR2 are SEHNR and FQNEAQ (reference sequence). The CDR3 coding sequence is TGTGCCAGCAGCCTAGACAGGTCCCGATCACCCCTCCACTTT. Translating it yields CASSLDRSRSPLHF.

This clonotype was recorded a few times. The chain is built from TRBV15 and TRBJ2-5, with TRBD2 as a possible D gene (6 bases). The germline V gene has CDR1 LNHNV and CDR2 YYDKDF (reference sequence). The ends were cut back, 0 bases at V and 13 bases at J, with 12 bases in the middle. The CDR3 is 12 residues long. The CDR3 spells CATSRDRVAAYF. DNA for the CDR3: TGTGCCACCAGCAGAGATCGTGTAGCGGCGTACTTC.

The chain uses TRBV7-8 and TRBJ2-7; TRBD1 matches at 7 bases. The CDR3 runs to 15 residues. Germline values: CDR1 SGHVS, CDR2 FQNEAQ. The junction had 7 bases not matched to a gene; V was cut back by 5 bases and J by 0 bases. CDR3 DNA: TGTGCCAGCAGCAGCTACAGGGGCCCCTCCTACGAGCAGTACTTC. This translates into CASSSYRGPSYEQYF. Filled out from reference TRBV7-8 and TRBJ2-7, the complete variable domain reads GAGVSQSPRYKVAKRGQDVALRCDPISGHVSLFWYQQALGQGPEFLTYFQNEAQLDKSGLPSDRFFAERPEGSVSTLKIQRTQQEDSAVYLCASSSYRGPSYEQYFGPGTRLTVT.

The chain joins TRBV24-1 to TRBJ2-1; the match to TRBD1 covers 9 bases. This CDR3 has 15 amino acids. Looked up from germline, CDR1 is KGHDR and CDR2 is SFDVKD. J gave up 0 bases and V 10 bases, and 6 bases lay outside the gene matches. CDR3: CATRGTGLSYNEQFF. CDR3 DNA sequence: TGTGCCACACGGGGGACAGGGCTCTCCTACAATGAGCAGTTCTTC.

The chain joins TRBV5-1 to TRBJ2-7, with D tentatively TRBD2 (6 bases). Germline lookup yields CDR1 SGHRS and CDR2 YFSETQ. The CDR3 covers 13 residues. The germline V and J ends were trimmed by 5 bases and 3 bases, with 12 bases remaining between them. The CDR3: CASRRDEYYEQYF. The CDR3 DNA follows: TGCGCCAGCAGGCGGGACGAATACTACGAGCAGTACTTC.

This clonotype was picked up many times. The genes are TRBV10-3 and TRBJ2-1; TRBD2 matches 11 bases. CDR3 size: 16 residues. Germline values: CDR1 ENHRY, CDR2 SYGVKD. Trimming at V came to 7 bases and at J to 3 bases, leaving 8 bases not matched to a gene. CDR3 DNA: TGTGCCATCACCGCATCCGGGACTAGCGGCTACAATGAGCAGTTCTTC. Encoded protein: CAITASGTSGYNEQFF.

The rearrangement uses TRBV7-2 and TRBJ2-1; the D is unclear. The ends were cut back, 5 bases at V and 7 bases at J, with 21 bases in the middle. The germline V gene has CDR1 SGHTA and CDR2 FQGNSA. This CDR3 region has 16 residues. CDR3 DNA sequence: TGTGCCAGCAGCCCCCCAGGCCCGCTTGACGGAAATGAGCAGTTCTTC. The encoded protein is CASSPPGPLDGNEQFF.

J is TRBJ2-7 and V is TRBV4-3, with D possibly being TRBD1 or TRBD2 (6 bases each). The germline V gene encodes CDR1 LGHNA and CDR2 YSLEER. With 1 base removed from V and 0 bases from J, the gap between germline ends came to 19 bases. The CDR3 covers 18 residues. CDR3 residues: CASSQVFTLGGLSYEQYF. DNA for the CDR3: TGCGCCAGCAGCCAAGTATTCACCCTAGGGGGGCTCTCCTACGAGCAGTACTTC.

This clonotype was observed at least ten times. This chain uses TRBV6-2 or TRBV6-3 with TRBJ2-1; 7 positions match TRBD2. The CDR3 loop spans 13 amino acids. Unmatched junction bases numbered 3, after V lost 1 base and J lost 9 bases. CDR1 and CDR2 (germline): MNHEY, SVGEGT. This chain's CDR3 is CASSYYPGGEQFF. DNA of the CDR3: TGTGCCAGCAGTTACTACCCGGGAGGTGAGCAGTTCTTC.

This clonotype was seen only a few times. The chain carries TRBV7-2 and TRBJ2-7, with 9 positions matching TRBD2. CDR1 is SGHTA, CDR2 FQGNSA, per germline. The CDR3 length is 14 residues. V lost 5 bases, J lost 10 bases, and 12 bases stayed unmatched. The CDR3 protein is CASSHITSGPYQYF. The CDR3 DNA sequence: TGTGCCAGCAGCCATATTACTAGCGGGCCCTACCAGTACTTC.

The chain combines TRBV4-2 with TRBJ1-1; unclear D gene. Germline CDR1 is LGHNA and CDR2 is YNFKEQ. The CDR3 runs to 14 residues. V lost 5 bases to trimming and J lost 4 bases, with 14 bases between them. The CDR3: CASSSRPEITEAFF. CDR3 in DNA: TGTGCCAGCAGCTCCCGCCCGGAGATCACTGAAGCTTTCTTT.

In its sample, this clonotype was seen a few times. The gene calls are TRBV14 and TRBJ1-1, with D maybe TRBD1 (5 bases). Germline lookup yields CDR1 SGHDN and CDR2 FVKESK. The length of the CDR3 is 18 residues. Trimming took 0 bases from V and 8 from J, leaving 25 bases between them. CDR3 sequence: CASSQDRDGLWGFEEAFF. CDR3 DNA: TGTGCCAGCAGCCAAGATCGGGACGGACTTTGGGGCTTCGAAGAAGCTTTCTTT.

This clonotype was recorded a few times. The genes are TRBV6-5 and TRBJ2-1; 10 nucleotides align to TRBD1. CDR1 is MNHEY, CDR2 SVGAGI, per germline. V lost 2 bases and J lost 5; bases outside the gene matches: 3. The CDR3 is made up of 15 amino acids. The CDR3 spells CASSYLGQGNNEQFF. The CDR3 DNA is TGTGCCAGCAGTTACCTGGGACAGGGGAACAATGAGCAGTTCTTC.

The sample holds many counts of this clonotype. The J gene is TRBJ1-4, the V gene TRBV7-2, with no clear D. Germline V gene lookup returns CDR1 SGHTA and CDR2 FQGNSA. Trimming left V 6 bases short and J 4 bases short, with 12 bases between. The CDR3 spans 14 residues. The CDR3 region is CASSARRLNEKLFF. CDR3 nucleotides: TGTGCCAGCAGTGCCAGGCGGCTTAATGAAAAACTGTTTTTT.

The chain recombines TRBV20-1 with TRBJ1-6, with 10 bases identical to TRBD1. This CDR3 is 14 amino acids long. Germline CDR1 is DFQATT and CDR2 is SNEGSKA (reference sequence). J lost 8 bases, V lost 3 bases, and 4 bases had no gene match. The CDR3 nucleotides are TGCAGTGCTAGGACCGGGACAGGGGATTCACCCCTCCACTTT. It codes for CSARTGTGDSPLHF.

There are many counts of this clonotype. This rearrangement joins TRBV2 to TRBJ1-1, with D possibly TRBD1 on 6 matching bases. CDR1 and CDR2 (germline): SNHLY, FYNNEI. The CDR3 has 11 amino acids. Deletions cut 6 bases from V and 10 bases from J, with 12 bases between. This CDR3 is CASRSDSLAFF. DNA for the CDR3: TGTGCCAGCAGGTCGGACAGTCTAGCTTTCTTT.

The rearrangement uses TRBV7-9 and TRBJ2-7; the match to TRBD2 covers 9 bases. The germline V gene encodes CDR1 SEHNR and CDR2 FQNEAQ (reference sequence). The ends lost 5 bases at V and 6 bases at J; junction bases unmatched: 8. CDR3 length equals 14 residues. The CDR3 is CASSTQGLAGEQYF. The CDR3 nucleotides are TGTGCCAGCAGCACCCAGGGACTAGCTGGCGAGCAGTACTTC.

The rearrangement links TRBV7-9 to TRBJ1-1; D is undetermined. Trimming took 1 base from V and 7 from J, leaving 7 bases between them. Per germline, CDR1 SEHNR and CDR2 FQNEAQ (reference sequence). The CDR3 spans 12 residues. CDR3 nucleotide sequence: TGTGCCAGCAGCTTAGGCGGGATTGAAGCTTTCTTT. This sequence encodes CASSLGGIEAFF.

V is TRBV20-1 and J is TRBJ2-1; TRBD2 is a possible D gene (5 bases). The CDR3 runs 13 residues. Trimming left V 6 bases short and J 6 bases short, with 15 bases between. Germline V gene lookup returns CDR1 DFQATT and CDR2 SNEGSKA (reference sequence). The CDR3 DNA reads TGCAGTGCCCATCGGGGAGCGGCCAATGAGCAGTTCTTC. It encodes CSAHRGAANEQFF.

This clonotype was seen ten or more times. The V and J genes are TRBV7-9 and TRBJ2-1, with D hard to call. CDR1 is SEHNR, CDR2 FQNEAQ, per germline (reference sequence). Deletions cut 5 bases from V and 2 bases from J, with 13 bases between. The CDR3 sequence is 15 residues long. CDR3 coding DNA: TGTGCCAGCAGCCCCTCTCCGGCCCCCTACAATGAGCAGTTCTTC. This sequence encodes CASSPSPAPYNEQFF.

The chain uses TRBV19 and TRBJ1-5, with 10 bases fitting TRBD1. There are 17 residues in the CDR3. The trim removed 3 bases at V and 2 bases at J, leaving 7 bases unmatched. Germline V gene data show CDR1 as LNHDA and CDR2 as SQIVND (reference sequence). DNA of the CDR3: TGTGCCAGTAGTATGTCCCGGGACAGGGGAGGCAATCAGCCCCAGCATTTT. It specifies CASSMSRDRGGNQPQHF.

This sequence joins TRBV5-1 and TRBJ2-5; 12 bases map to TRBD1. With 0 bases clipped from V and 5 bases from J, the junction kept 8 bases outside the gene matches. Per the germline V gene, CDR1 is SGHRS and CDR2 is YFSETQ. The CDR3 length is 17 residues. The CDR3 reads CASSLARDRGLEETQYF. CDR3 sequence (DNA): TGCGCCAGCAGCTTGGCGCGGGACAGGGGGCTAGAGGAGACCCAGTACTTC.

The sample holds a few counts of this clonotype. The gene calls are TRBV20-1 and TRBJ2-7; D is uncertain. V was shortened by 0 bases and J by 6 bases, with 9 bases between the two germline ends. The V gene's germline CDR1 is DFQATT and CDR2 SNEGSKA (reference sequence). This CDR3 has 12 residues. The CDR3 is CSARDIRAEQYF. CDR3 DNA: TGCAGTGCTAGAGATATAAGGGCCGAGCAGTACTTC.

The gene calls are TRBV9 and TRBJ2-3; D is unresolved. CDR3 size: 13 residues. CDR1 SGDLS and CDR2 YYNGEE come from the germline V gene. V lost 3 bases and J 2 bases, leaving 7 bases between the germline ends. CDR3 sequence: CASSERNTDTQYF. The CDR3 DNA follows: TGTGCCAGCAGCGAGCGTAACACAGATACGCAGTATTTT.

V gene TRBV6-2 or TRBV6-3 combines with J gene TRBJ2-6; 12 nucleotides align to TRBD2. Germline trimming cut 5 bases from V and 4 bases from J; bases unmatched to any gene: 15. Germline V gene sequence: CDR1 MNHEY, CDR2 SVGEGT. There are 20 residues in the CDR3. For the CDR3, the DNA is TGTGCCAGCAGTAACCAAGGGACTAGCGGGTCCTTAATCGGGGCCAACGTCCTGACTTTC. Residues: CASSNQGTSGSLIGANVLTF.

Only a few counts were recorded for this clonotype. The gene calls are TRBV20-1 and TRBJ2-3; D is uncertain. The germline V and J ends were trimmed by 2 bases and 2 bases, with 11 bases remaining between them. This CDR3 is 14 amino acids long. CDR1 is DFQATT, CDR2 SNEGSKA, per germline (reference sequence). The CDR3 sequence is CSARRAGNTDTQYF. CDR3 coding DNA: TGCAGTGCTAGAAGGGCTGGGAACACAGATACGCAGTATTTT.

This clonotype was recorded many times. The V gene is TRBV12-3 or TRBV12-4, the J gene TRBJ1-4; D is undetermined. With 1 base removed from V and 3 bases from J, the gap between germline ends came to 9 bases. The CDR3 is made up of 15 amino acids. CDR3 bases: TGTGCCAGCAGTTTAGGAGGTCCCCCTAATGAAAAACTGTTTTTT. It encodes CASSLGGPPNEKLFF.